This T cell receptor (beta chain) was identified during a study of cytomegalovirus exposure and HLA in healthy donors. Study-wide findings and caveats: The listing of fewer than 200 TCR beta chains classed them as cytomegalovirus-associated. Generally TCR sequences proved uncommon, though certain public TCRs appeared in numerous donors.

This CDR3 is built from 14 residues. Germline-derived CDR1 and CDR2 are MNHEY and SMNVEV (reference sequence). The V gene end was trimmed by 6 bases and the J gene end by 3 bases; junction bases not matched to a gene: 8. Use of 60 Vbeta and 13 Jbeta primers characterized the PCR. The table came from immunoSEQ multiplex PCR; TCRdb's copy has only in-frame clones and leaves some out. The data hold around 120,000 clones, with over 65% observed a single time. Remarks on this clone: What it binds is not known.

This TCR derives from a woman between 40 and 50 years old in good health and CMV-seropositive. J is TRBJ2-7 and V is TRBV27, with 7 bases lining up with TRBD1. Specimen: PBMCs. The CDR3 protein is CASRQSGTVYEQYF. The CDR3, as DNA: TGTGCCAGCAGGCAATCCGGGACAGTCTACGAGCAGTACTTC.